Described below is a single TCR beta chain sequence and its context. Its antigen is not known. Molecules of cDNA were individually given unique molecular identifiers that were attached to them. TCRdb fed the 5' RACE reads into MiXCR, producing one record per CDR3 protein. The table lists some 91,000 distinct CDR3 sequences, about 15% of them singletons. The CDR3 loop spans 15 amino acids. V was pared by 8 bases and J by 4 bases, with 20 bases between. Germline V gene sequence: CDR1 MDHEN, CDR2 SYDVKM. The sample comes from a study of early T cells in non-severe SARS-CoV-2 infection. Study details: Sequenced bulk RNA came from whole blood that was unsorted, and chains were unpaired. Study-wide results and caveats: VDJdb matching favored anti-spike CD8 responses, missing private and CD4 specificities.

The chain links TRBV28 to TRBJ1-2; the D gene is possibly TRBD1 (5 bases). This receptor was taken from an adult who was a healthcare worker with PCR-confirmed SARS-CoV-2 infection or an uninfected control (not recorded which). Sequencing was performed on whole blood. CDR3 nucleotide sequence: TGTGCCAGCTGTCGGGTCGAGACAGTGGCCTATGGCTACACCTTC. Amino acid sequence: CASCRVETVAYGYTF.